These 26 T cell receptor beta chains were all obtained from the same sample, sequenced in a study of T-cell reconstitution after alpha-beta-depleted transplantation in children. Unique molecular identifiers were incorporated when the TCRbeta library was constructed. TCRdb independently ran MiXCR on the PCR reads; one entry per CDR3 protein. The sample records 40,000 to 60,000 distinct CDR3 sequences, around 9% being singletons. The sequenced sample was PBMCs, mostly from graft donor cells, obtained 60 days after TCRalphabeta/CD19-depleted stem cell transplant. These receptors came from a male patient aged 2 to 10 who had a stem cell transplant for chronic granulomatous disease, so the T cells may come from the graft donor.

This clonotype was counted many times. The rearrangement uses TRBV6-1 and TRBJ2-3; 12 positions match TRBD2. This CDR3 has 15 amino acids. Germline V gene sequence: CDR1 MNHNS, CDR2 SASEGT. Trimming cost V 4 bases and J 3 bases; bases outside gene matches: 2. DNA for the CDR3: TGTGCCAGCAGTGGACTAGCGGGGGAAACAGATACGCAGTATTTT. Protein product: CASSGLAGETDTQYF.

This clonotype was detected many times. V and J are TRBV27 and TRBJ2-7; maybe TRBD2 (5 bases). CDR3 size: 13 residues. V was pared by 4 bases and J by 3 bases, with 10 bases between. Germline CDR1 is MNHEY and CDR2 is SMNVEV (reference sequence). The DNA of the CDR3 is TGTGCCAGCAGTTACGGGGTCGACTACGAGCAGTACTTC. Amino acid sequence: CASSYGVDYEQYF.

This clonotype was seen repeatedly, ten times or more. The gene calls are TRBV7-8 and TRBJ2-7, with D perhaps matching TRBD2 (5 bases). Trimming removed 5 bases at V and 7 bases at J, with 24 bases between. From germline, CDR1 is SGHVS and CDR2 FQNEAQ. The CDR3 is made up of 16 amino acids. The CDR3 region is CASSLIPRQSSGEQYF. Written as DNA, the CDR3 is TGTGCCAGCAGCCTGATTCCCAGACAATCTTCGGGAGAGCAGTACTTC.

This clonotype came up many times. This chain connects TRBV28 to TRBJ2-7, with 13 bases aligning to TRBD2. This CDR3 contains 17 residues. The germline V gene has CDR1 MDHEN and CDR2 SYDVKM. With 4 bases clipped from V and 4 bases from J, the junction kept 10 bases outside the gene matches. The DNA of the CDR3 is TGTGCCAGCAGTTACCGTTGGTGGACTAGCGGGAGTTACGAGCAGTACTTC. Translating gives CASSYRWWTSGSYEQYF. Full variable domain (outside the CDR3, taken from reference TRBV28 and TRBJ2-7): DVKVTQSSRYLVKRTGEKVFLECVQDMDHENMFWYRQDPGLGLRLIYFSYDVKMKEKGDIPEGYSVSREKKERFSLILESASTNQTSMYLCASSYRWWTSGSYEQYFGPGTRLTVT.

Many counts were recorded for this clonotype. The chain is built from TRBV20-1 and TRBJ1-5; TRBD1 matches at 7 bases. CDR1 DFQATT and CDR2 SNEGSKA come from the germline V gene (reference sequence). The CDR3 is 15 residues long. J gave up 4 bases and V 2 bases, and 8 bases lay outside the gene matches. The CDR3 sequence: CSARTLTGDNQPQHF. The CDR3 coding sequence is TGCAGTGCTAGAACCCTAACAGGGGATAATCAGCCCCAGCATTTT.

This clonotype appeared many times. V usage is TRBV10-3 and J usage is TRBJ1-3; tentatively, D is TRBD1 (6 bases). Deletions cut 10 bases from V and 0 bases from J, with 10 bases between. Germline-derived CDR1 and CDR2 are ENHRY and SYGVKD. The length of the CDR3 is 13 residues. This CDR3 is CATRTDSGNTIYF. As DNA, the CDR3 is TGTGCCACCAGGACAGACTCTGGAAACACCATATATTTT.

The rearrangement uses TRBV14 and TRBJ1-3; D not certain. The CDR3 length is 15 residues. The V end lost 4 bases, the J end lost 1 base, and 11 bases lay between the germline ends. Germline assignment: CDR1 SGHDN and CDR2 FVKESK. The CDR3 DNA follows: TGTGCCAGCAGCCGCCATTGGGGATCTGGAAACACCATATATTTT. Amino acids: CASSRHWGSGNTIYF.

Regarding this clonotype: One end of the junction does not line up with germline, which may come from a read error. The rearrangement uses TRBV20-1 and TRBJ2-2; the match to TRBD1 covers 9 bases. From germline, CDR1 is DFQATT and CDR2 SNEGSKA (reference sequence). CDR3 length: 17 residues. The CDR3 sequence: CCAREDRGSEVTGELFF. In DNA, the CDR3 is TGCTGTGCTAGAGAGGACAGGGGCTCAGAAGTCACCGGGGAGCTGTTTTTT.

This clonotype has ten or more counts. The chain joins TRBV3-1 to TRBJ2-1; D remains unclear. The V end was cut by 1 base, the J end by 9 bases, with 7 bases between. The CDR3 runs 12 residues. The germline V gene has CDR1 LGHDT and CDR2 YNNKEL (reference sequence). CDR3 nucleotide sequence: TGTGCCAGCAGCCAAGGGGTGATTGAGCAGTTCTTC. Its protein is CASSQGVIEQFF.

This clonotype was detected many times. V is TRBV18 and J is TRBJ1-3, with D possibly being TRBD1 (5 bases). Germline CDR1 reads KGHSH; CDR2 reads LQKENI. The V end was cut by 2 bases, the J end by 0 bases, with 8 bases between. The CDR3 runs 15 residues. The CDR3 nucleotides read TGTGCCAGCTCACCATCCCAGGGCTCTGGAAACACCATATATTTT. Protein sequence: CASSPSQGSGNTIYF.

There are a few counts of this clonotype. J is TRBJ2-2 and V is TRBV24-1, with 8 bases aligning to TRBD2. From germline, CDR1 is KGHDR and CDR2 SFDVKD. The CDR3 covers 15 residues. The junction had 6 bases not matched to a gene; V was cut back by 7 bases and J by 3 bases. The CDR3 here is CATSPGTRDTGELFF. In nucleotides, the CDR3 is TGTGCCACCAGCCCCGGGACTAGAGACACCGGGGAGCTGTTTTTT.

The chain employs TRBV19 and TRBJ2-1; 9 nucleotides line up with TRBD1. The CDR3 has 14 amino acids. J was trimmed by 10 bases and V by 4 bases; bases with no gene match: 8. Germline V gives CDR1 LNHDA, CDR2 SQIVND (reference sequence). CDR3 bases: TGTGCCAGTAGTACCCTCACAGGGGGCCGAGAGCAGTTCTTC. Protein: CASSTLTGGREQFF.

This clonotype has ten or more counts. CDR3 coding DNA: TGCAGTGTTGTTCTTCGGGGACTAGCGAATGAGCAGTTCTTC. Amino acid sequence: CSVVLRGLANEQFF. This chain joins TRBV20-1 and TRBJ2-1, with 10 bases fitting TRBD2. CDR1 DFQATT and CDR2 SNEGSKA come from the germline V gene (reference sequence). The CDR3 contains 14 residues. J was trimmed by 7 bases and V by 7 bases; bases with no gene match: 10.

This clonotype was observed many times. V and J are TRBV20-1 and TRBJ2-1; 10 bases align to TRBD2. V shed 5 bases and J 4 bases; nucleotides not matched to a gene: 8. The V gene's germline CDR1 is DFQATT and CDR2 SNEGSKA (reference sequence). This CDR3 has 15 amino acids. The CDR3 bases are TGCAGTGCTTCCCCGCTAGCGGGAGATTACAATGAGCAGTTCTTC. Translating it yields CSASPLAGDYNEQFF.

In its sample, this clonotype was seen a few times. The chain's CDR3 is CASSLSPTGGDYEQYF. DNA of the CDR3: TGTGCCAGCAGTTTAAGCCCGACGGGAGGGGACTACGAGCAGTACTTC. The rearrangement links TRBV27 to TRBJ2-7; 8 bases fit TRBD2. The CDR3 sequence is 16 residues long. V lost 2 bases to trimming and J lost 3 bases; unmatched junction nucleotides: 9. The germline V gene encodes CDR1 MNHEY and CDR2 SMNVEV (reference sequence).

This clonotype was seen only a few times. V is TRBV6-1 and J is TRBJ1-5; D gene unclear. Per germline, CDR1 MNHNS and CDR2 SASEGT. The ends were cut back, 6 bases at V and 6 bases at J, with 15 bases in the middle. CDR3 length: 14 amino acids. The DNA of the CDR3 is TGTGCCAGCAGACTAGCGTCTTCGGGTCAGCCCCAGCATTTT. It yields the protein CASRLASSGQPQHF.

This clonotype was recorded at least ten times. The V call is TRBV20-1, the J call TRBJ1-3; D unresolved. This CDR3 is 14 amino acids long. Trimming removed 5 bases from V and 0 bases from J, with 11 bases in between. Germline CDR1 reads DFQATT; CDR2 reads SNEGSKA (reference sequence). CDR3 sequence reads: CSAPHRSSGNTIYF. CDR3 bases: TGCAGTGCTCCACACCGAAGCTCTGGAAACACCATATATTTT.

This clonotype was recorded many times. V is TRBV30 and J is TRBJ1-1; no definite D call. The germline V gene has CDR1 GTSNPN and CDR2 SVGIG (reference sequence). This CDR3 is 13 amino acids long. V dropped 4 bases and J dropped 0 bases, with 9 bases sitting between them. The DNA of the CDR3 is TGTGCCTGGATCTGGGGAGTGAACACTGAAGCTTTCTTT. It is translated as CAWIWGVNTEAFF.

CDR3 sequence: CASSQRGKTYNEQFF. In nucleotides, the CDR3 is TGCGCCAGCAGCCAAAGAGGGAAAACCTACAATGAGCAGTTCTTC. The rearrangement joins TRBV4-1 to TRBJ2-1; weak D call: TRBD2 (5 bases). V gave up 2 bases and J gave up 2 bases, with 10 bases separating them. The CDR3 totals 15 residues. The V gene's germline CDR1 is MGHRA and CDR2 YSYEKL.

This clonotype showed up many times. V gene TRBV20-1 combines with J gene TRBJ2-5, with D perhaps TRBD2 (5 bases). This CDR3 contains 15 residues. Trimming removed 1 base from V and 5 bases from J, with 17 bases in between. Germline values: CDR1 DFQATT, CDR2 SNEGSKA (reference sequence). This chain's CDR3 is CSARAPRVVRETQYF. CDR3 bases: TGCAGTGCTAGAGCACCGCGGGTCGTGCGGGAGACCCAGTACTTC.

This clonotype appeared many times. The V call is TRBV12-3 or TRBV12-4, the J call TRBJ1-1; tentatively, D is TRBD1 (5 bases). The V end was cut by 1 base, the J end by 10 bases, with 16 bases between. This CDR3 is built from 14 residues. The CDR3 bases are TGTGCCAGCAGTTTAGTAGGAGGGACTGGCGCAGCTTTCTTT. Amino acids: CASSLVGGTGAAFF.

This clonotype occurred many times. The CDR3 DNA reads TGTGCCAGCAGCCGGACTAGCGGGAGGGGATCCTACAATGAGCAGTTCTTC. It yields the protein CASSRTSGRGSYNEQFF. The J gene is TRBJ2-1, the V gene TRBV3-1; the match to TRBD2 covers 15 bases. The CDR3 totals 17 residues. J gave up 1 base and V 4 bases, and 2 bases lay outside the gene matches. The germline V gene encodes CDR1 LGHDT and CDR2 YNNKEL (reference sequence).

This clonotype appeared many times. CDR3 nucleotides: TGTGCCAGCTCCCCCCAATCGGGACTTTACAATGAGCAGTTCTTC. Translated, it gives CASSPQSGLYNEQFF. The rearrangement joins TRBV18 to TRBJ2-1, with D possibly TRBD2 on 6 matching bases. V lost 6 bases and J 4 bases, leaving 16 bases between the germline ends. The CDR3 loop spans 15 amino acids. Germline CDR1 and CDR2: KGHSH and LQKENI.

This clonotype was seen at least ten times. The rearrangement uses TRBV5-8 and TRBJ2-5; 7 bases map to TRBD2. This CDR3 contains 16 residues. The V gene's germline CDR1 is SGHTS and CDR2 YDEGEE. The V and J ends lost 4 bases and 2 bases, in that order; junction bases with no gene match: 11. The DNA of the CDR3 is TGTGCCAGCAGCCGGTGGGGGGGACGGAGACAAGAGACCCAGTACTTC. This codes for CASSRWGGRRQETQYF.

A word on this clonotype: No conserved phenylalanine or tryptophan ends this CDR3, so it is likely a read error. The chain carries TRBV11-1 and TRBJ1-1; TRBD1 agrees at 7 bases. From germline, CDR1 is SGHAT and CDR2 FQDESV (reference sequence). Germline trimming cut 3 bases from V and 0 bases from J; bases unmatched to any gene: 13. The CDR3 has 18 residues. In nucleotides, the CDR3 is TGTGCCAGCAGCTTCACTACCCGACCCAGGGGGGTGAACACTGAAGCTTTCTCT. This translates into CASSFTTRPRGVNTEAFS.

This clonotype was seen at least ten times. The chain is built from TRBV14 and TRBJ1-4, with 7 bases aligning to TRBD1. The germline CDR1 and CDR2 sequences are SGHDN and FVKESK. The CDR3 is made up of 15 amino acids. The V segment lost 2 bases and the J segment 2 bases; nucleotides outside the gene matches: 2. The CDR3 sequence is CASSQNRGTNEKLFF. The CDR3 coding sequence is TGTGCCAGCAGCCAAAACAGGGGCACTAATGAAAAACTGTTTTTT.